Below, 21 T cell receptor beta chains from the same sample are listed, as sequenced in a study of T cell responses to AZD1222 COVID-19 vaccine. Only in-frame clones appear in the TCRdb table, and some are missing; sequencing was by immunoSEQ multiplex PCR. The sample has around 150,000 clones, about 90% seen once; the top ten hold roughly 6%. Sample: peripheral blood, taken 28 days after the second AZD1222 dose. Receptors originate from an adult who received the AZD1222 COVID-19 vaccine.

This chain connects TRBV28 to TRBJ1-5; TRBD1 is a possible D gene (5 bases). The CDR3 totals 15 residues. V was shortened by 4 bases and J by 1 base, with 11 bases between the two germline ends. Germline V lookup: CDR1 MDHEN, CDR2 SYDVKM. The CDR3 DNA follows: TGTGCCAGCAGTTCCAGGGCGAGAAGCAATCAGCCCCAGCATTTT. It is translated as CASSSRARSNQPQHF.

The genes are TRBV15 and TRBJ1-4; possible D gene TRBD1, 6 bases. Germline CDR1 reads LNHNV; CDR2 reads YYDKDF (reference sequence). V gave up 1 base and J gave up 5 bases, with 14 bases separating them. The CDR3 has 16 amino acids. CDR3 sequence (DNA): TGTGCCACCAGCAGAGGGCACAGGGTGAGGAATGAAAAACTGTTTTTT. Translating it yields CATSRGHRVRNEKLFF.

The chain uses TRBV18 and TRBJ1-1; D not certain. The CDR3 length is 16 residues. The V and J ends lost 0 bases and 5 bases respectively, with 16 bases between them. Per germline, CDR1 KGHSH and CDR2 LQKENI. CDR3 residues: CASSPPYSQDKTEAFF. As DNA, the CDR3 is TGTGCCAGCTCACCACCCTATAGTCAGGATAAAACTGAAGCTTTCTTT.

V and J are TRBV5-1 and TRBJ1-2; the D gene is possibly TRBD1 (6 bases). Trimming removed 4 bases from V and 4 bases from J, with 11 bases in between. The germline gives CDR1 SGHRS, CDR2 YFSETQ. This CDR3 region has 13 residues. CDR3 sequence: CASSPGQTYGYTF. The CDR3 region has the DNA TGCGCCAGCAGCCCCGGACAGACCTATGGCTACACCTTC.

The chain links TRBV30 to TRBJ1-1; TRBD1 matches at 7 bases. The junction had 7 bases not matched to a gene; V was cut back by 3 bases and J by 6 bases. The CDR3 runs to 13 residues. Germline loops: CDR1 GTSNPN, CDR2 SVGIG (reference sequence). The DNA of the CDR3 is TGTGCCTGGAGCGCCCTCAGGGGGTCTGAAGCTTTCTTT. Protein: CAWSALRGSEAFF.

The chain has TRBV29-1 and TRBJ2-7, with D hard to call. Germline CDR1 and CDR2: SQVTM and ANQGSEA. The V end lost 4 bases, the J end lost 1 base, and 8 bases lay between the germline ends. CDR3 size: 12 residues. CDR3 amino acids: CSVGGKSYEQYF. The CDR3 region has the DNA TGCAGCGTTGGTGGGAAATCCTACGAGCAGTACTTC.

The chain uses TRBV5-1 and TRBJ1-1; TRBD1 aligns across 7 bases. The CDR3 sequence is 15 residues long. Losses at the gene ends were 0 bases for V and 0 bases for J; bases not matched to a gene: 2. The germline gives CDR1 SGHRS, CDR2 YFSETQ. CDR3 sequence (DNA): TGCGCCAGCAGCTTGGCCGGGACAGTGAACACTGAAGCTTTCTTT. Protein sequence: CASSLAGTVNTEAFF.

To note about this clone: Compared with germline, one end of the junction differs, possibly owing to a read error. This chain joins TRBV7-9 and TRBJ1-5; D may be TRBD1 (5 bases). The CDR3 covers 15 residues. The germline V gene encodes CDR1 SEHNR and CDR2 FQNEAQ (reference sequence). Here the CDR3 DNA reads TGTGCCAGCAGCGCCAACCCCATCCGGGGCGGGGCCATGGATTTT. Translated: CASSANPIRGGAMDF.

This clone has just one count. V is TRBV6-6 and J is TRBJ1-2, with D maybe TRBD1 (5 bases). The CDR3 runs to 14 residues. The germline V gene has CDR1 MNHNY and CDR2 SVGAGI (reference sequence). V was shortened by 2 bases and J by 8 bases, with 15 bases between the two germline ends. CDR3 bases: TGTGCCAGCAGTTACAGTTCAGGGATGGGCGGCTACACCTTC. Residues: CASSYSSGMGGYTF.

The chain uses TRBV19 and TRBJ1-2; 10 nucleotides match TRBD1. The V segment lost 6 bases and the J segment 5 bases; nucleotides outside the gene matches: 6. The germline V gene has CDR1 LNHDA and CDR2 SQIVND (reference sequence). This CDR3 is built from 14 residues. This chain's CDR3 is CASSDRGLVYGYTF. Written as DNA, the CDR3 is TGTGCCAGTAGCGACAGGGGGCTGGTTTATGGCTACACCTTC.

V usage is TRBV6-5 and J usage is TRBJ2-7; D gene ambiguous. The CDR3 has 16 amino acids. V lost 2 bases to trimming and J lost 3 bases, with 17 bases between them. From germline, CDR1 is MNHEY and CDR2 SVGAGI. The CDR3 region has the DNA TGTGCCAGCAGTTACATCTTGGGCGGATCTCACTACGAGCAGTACTTC. The encoded protein is CASSYILGGSHYEQYF.

The chain is built from TRBV5-6 and TRBJ2-7, with TRBD2 matching over 12 bases. V lost 4 bases and J lost 6; bases outside the gene matches: 11. Germline V gene sequence: CDR1 SGHDT, CDR2 YYEEEE. The CDR3 length is 16 residues. CDR3 nucleotide sequence: TGTGCCAGCAGCCGGCTAGCGGGAGGGCCTTCGGCCGAGCAGTACTTC. It yields the protein CASSRLAGGPSAEQYF.

This clone appeared a single time. This chain joins TRBV28 and TRBJ1-2, with a weak D call TRBD1 (5 bases). CDR1 MDHEN and CDR2 SYDVKM come from the germline V gene. Trimming left V 8 bases short and J 0 bases short, with 7 bases between. The CDR3 is 12 amino acids. CDR3 DNA: TGTGCCAGCGGGGGAGCTAACTATGGCTACACCTTC. This translates into CASGGANYGYTF.

The chain links TRBV7-9 to TRBJ1-3, with a tentative D call TRBD1 (6 bases). Trimming cost V 5 bases and J 6 bases, with 17 bases left between them. Germline values: CDR1 SEHNR, CDR2 FQNEAQ (reference sequence). This CDR3 has 15 residues. The CDR3 DNA reads TGTGCCAGCAGCCAAGGACAGTATACTATAAACACCATATATTTT. Translating gives CASSQGQYTINTIYF.

The chain couples TRBV5-5 to TRBJ1-5; TRBD1 matches 10 bases. Germline CDR1 and CDR2: SGHKS and YYEKEE (reference sequence). V shed 4 bases, J shed 5 bases, and the junction held 6 bases outside the gene matches. The CDR3 length is 15 residues. CDR3 amino acids: CASSRTGGTDQPQHF. DNA of the CDR3: TGTGCCAGCAGCCGGACAGGGGGTACCGATCAGCCCCAGCATTTT. The full variable domain, its missing parts supplied by reference TRBV5-5 and TRBJ1-5, is DAGVTQSPTHLIKTRGQQVTLRCSPISGHKSVSWYQQVLGQGPQFIFQYYEKEERGRGNFPDRFSARQFPNYSSELNVNALLLGDSALYLCASSRTGGTDQPQHFGDGTRLSIL.

The CDR3 DNA reads TGTGCCAGTAGTCCTTTAGCGGAGCCCTACGAGCAGTACTTC. Translated: CASSPLAEPYEQYF. The chain employs TRBV19 and TRBJ2-7, with a possible D match to TRBD2 (6 bases). Germline V lookup: CDR1 LNHDA, CDR2 SQIVND (reference sequence). Trimming cost V 5 bases and J 2 bases, with 13 bases left between them. This CDR3 has 14 amino acids.

The V and J genes are TRBV28 and TRBJ1-2; 7 bases are shared with TRBD1. The CDR3 covers 16 residues. J was trimmed by 3 bases and V by 7 bases; bases with no gene match: 14. The germline V gene encodes CDR1 MDHEN and CDR2 SYDVKM. This CDR3 reads CASNPPDRDFYYGYTF. The CDR3 DNA sequence: TGTGCCAGCAACCCACCCGACAGGGATTTTTACTATGGCTACACCTTC.

With regard to this clone: The sample holds other DNA sequences that translate to the same CDR3. The chain employs TRBV5-1 and TRBJ1-6, with D possibly being TRBD1 (6 bases). V dropped 1 base and J dropped 8 bases, with 7 bases sitting between them. This CDR3 has 13 residues. The germline gives CDR1 SGHRS, CDR2 YFSETQ. This chain's CDR3 is CASSLNRDSPLHF. In DNA form, the CDR3 reads TGCGCCAGCAGCTTGAACAGGGATTCACCCCTCCACTTT.

The rearrangement joins TRBV7-3 to TRBJ2-2; 7 bases line up with TRBD2. The V gene's germline CDR1 is SGHTA and CDR2 FQGTGA. The CDR3 runs 15 residues. Trimming took 5 bases from V and 0 from J; bases not matched to a gene: 3. The CDR3 sequence: CASSVTSANTGELFF. The CDR3 DNA reads as TGTGCCAGCAGCGTCACTAGCGCGAACACCGGGGAGCTGTTTTTT.

The chain uses TRBV29-1 and TRBJ2-2, with D unclear. The germline V gene encodes CDR1 SQVTM and CDR2 ANQGSEA. This CDR3 has 14 amino acids. Trimming took 5 bases from V and 3 from J, leaving 13 bases between them. This CDR3 reads CSVPLTHDTGELFF. Written as DNA, the CDR3 is TGCAGCGTTCCCCTGACCCACGACACCGGGGAGCTGTTTTTT.

This clone was recorded many times. V is TRBV6-5 and J is TRBJ2-2; D is unresolved. From germline, CDR1 is MNHEY and CDR2 SVGAGI. Trimming shortened V by 6 bases and J by 1 base, and 3 bases separated the two germline ends. The CDR3 has 12 residues. CDR3: CASRQNTGELFF. CDR3 DNA: TGTGCCAGCAGACAGAACACCGGGGAGCTGTTTTTT.